A selection of T cell receptor beta chains follows, all from one sample in a study of blood T cell repertoires in COVID-19. TCRdb's copy holds only in-frame clones and misses some; the assay was immunoSEQ multiplex PCR. Altogether about 270,000 clones are present, around nine tenths being singletons, with the ten largest covering about 8.6%. Sequenced input: peripheral blood. The origin of the receptors is a man aged 35 to 55 with active or convalescent COVID-19. CDR3s include the opening cysteine and the closing phenylalanine or tryptophan. Each record gives: V gene, D gene, clone size, J gene, CDR3 DNA, CDR3 protein. D genes are given only for firm matches. The size of a clone is reported for some rows only, either as once, few or many, or as a class for expanded clones.

V: TRBV7-8; D: TRBD1; size: NA; J: TRBJ1-5; DNA: TGTGCCAGCAGCCCGGACAGGGTCAATCAGCCCCAGCATTTT; CDR3: CASSPDRVNQPQHF
V: TRBV7-9; D: NA; size: NA; J: TRBJ1-2; DNA: TGTGCCAGCAGTCCAACAGGGAACGGCTACACCTTC; CDR3: CASSPTGNGYTF
V: TRBV5-6; D: NA; size: NA; J: TRBJ1-1; DNA: TGTGCCAGCAGCCCCAAAAGGGGTCAAGGGACTGAAGCTTTCTTT; CDR3: CASSPKRGQGTEAFF
V: TRBV15; D: NA; size: NA; J: TRBJ1-5; DNA: TGTGCCACCAGCAGACAGGGATATCAGCCCCAGCATTTT; CDR3: CATSRQGYQPQHF
V: TRBV9; D: TRBD2; size: NA; J: TRBJ2-1; DNA: TGTGCCAGCAGCGTGCGGGGGGGCCAGGTAAATGAGCAGTTCTTC; CDR3: CASSVRGGQVNEQFF
V: TRBV4-2; D: NA; size: NA; J: TRBJ2-3; DNA: TGTGCCAGCAGCCAAGATCCAAAGGGGGGGACAGATACGCAGTATTTT; CDR3: CASSQDPKGGTDTQYF
V: TRBV28; D: TRBD2; size: NA; J: TRBJ2-7; DNA: TGTGCCAGCGGAACTAGCGGGGGTGCATCCTACGAGCAGTACTTC; CDR3: CASGTSGGASYEQYF
V: TRBV11-2; D: NA; size: NA; J: TRBJ2-7; DNA: TGTGCCAGCAGCTTAGGTAACGAGCAGTACTTC; CDR3: CASSLGNEQYF
V: TRBV6-6; D: TRBD1; size: NA; J: TRBJ1-2; DNA: TGTGCCAGCGAGAAACAGGGGTACTATGGCTACACCTTC; CDR3: CASEKQGYYGYTF
V: TRBV5-1; D: TRBD2; size: NA; J: TRBJ2-3; DNA: TGCGCCAGCGCCAAGGGCCTAGCGGGGTTCACAGATACGCAGTATTTT; CDR3: CASAKGLAGFTDTQYF
V: TRBV13; D: NA; size: NA; J: TRBJ1-5; DNA: TGTGCCAGCAGCTCAGGACCGGGCAATCAGCCCCAGCATTTT; CDR3: CASSSGPGNQPQHF
V: TRBV19; D: TRBD2; size: NA; J: TRBJ2-2; DNA: TGTGCCAGTAGTTCTAGCGGGGGGGCCGGGGAGCTGTTTTTT; CDR3: CASSSSGGAGELFF
V: TRBV5-4; D: TRBD1; size: NA; J: TRBJ1-2; DNA: TGTGCCAGCAGCGGGGACAGTTCTAACTATGGCTACACCTTC; CDR3: CASSGDSSNYGYTF
V: TRBV28; D: TRBD1; size: NA; J: TRBJ1-6; DNA: TGTGCCAGCAGCGGCGACAGGGGGTCACCCCTCCACTTT; CDR3: CASSGDRGSPLHF
V: TRBV11-3; D: TRBD2; size: NA; J: TRBJ2-7; DNA: TGTGCCAGCAGCCCATACTCGGGGGGACTAGCGAACGAGCAGTACTTC; CDR3: CASSPYSGGLANEQYF
V: TRBV7-9; D: NA; size: NA; J: TRBJ2-2; DNA: TGTGCCAGCAGCCCCCGGGACTTGATCGGGGAGCTGTTTTTT; CDR3: CASSPRDLIGELFF
V: TRBV7-9; D: TRBD1; size: NA; J: TRBJ1-4; DNA: TGTGCCAGCAGTCGACAGGGGTCTAATGAAAAACTGTTTTTT; CDR3: CASSRQGSNEKLFF
V: TRBV7-2; D: NA; size: once; J: TRBJ2-7; DNA: TGTGCCAGCAGTGGGGACTTTTCCTCCTACGAGCAGTACTTC; CDR3: CASSGDFSSYEQYF
V: TRBV19; D: NA; size: NA; J: TRBJ1-3; DNA: TGTGCCAGTAGTATATCGGGAAATGGAAACACCATATATTTT; CDR3: CASSISGNGNTIYF
V: TRBV6-5; D: TRBD1; size: NA; J: TRBJ1-2; DNA: TGTGCCAGCAGTTCACAACAGGGGATCTATGGCTACACCTTC; CDR3: CASSSQQGIYGYTF
V: TRBV5-1; D: NA; size: NA; J: TRBJ1-4; DNA: TGCGCCAGCAGCCCCCGGGGAGGGGAAAAACTGTTTTTT; CDR3: CASSPRGGEKLFF
V: TRBV3-1/TRBV3-2; D: NA; size: once; J: TRBJ1-5; DNA: TGTGCCAGCAGCGCACAGGGTGGCAATCAGCCCCAGCATTTT; CDR3: CASSAQGGNQPQHF
V: TRBV11-3; D: TRBD1; size: NA; J: TRBJ2-1; DNA: TGTGCCAGCAGCCCTGAGGGGACAGGCTCCTACAATGAGCAGTTCTTC; CDR3: CASSPEGTGSYNEQFF
V: TRBV3-1/TRBV3-2; D: NA; size: NA; J: TRBJ2-5; DNA: TGTGCCAGCAGCCACCTCCAAGAGACCCAGTACTTC; CDR3: CASSHLQETQYF
V: TRBV6-5; D: NA; size: NA; J: TRBJ1-2; DNA: TGTGCCAGCAGAGGGACGGGAGCTAACTATGGCTACACCTTC; CDR3: CASRGTGANYGYTF